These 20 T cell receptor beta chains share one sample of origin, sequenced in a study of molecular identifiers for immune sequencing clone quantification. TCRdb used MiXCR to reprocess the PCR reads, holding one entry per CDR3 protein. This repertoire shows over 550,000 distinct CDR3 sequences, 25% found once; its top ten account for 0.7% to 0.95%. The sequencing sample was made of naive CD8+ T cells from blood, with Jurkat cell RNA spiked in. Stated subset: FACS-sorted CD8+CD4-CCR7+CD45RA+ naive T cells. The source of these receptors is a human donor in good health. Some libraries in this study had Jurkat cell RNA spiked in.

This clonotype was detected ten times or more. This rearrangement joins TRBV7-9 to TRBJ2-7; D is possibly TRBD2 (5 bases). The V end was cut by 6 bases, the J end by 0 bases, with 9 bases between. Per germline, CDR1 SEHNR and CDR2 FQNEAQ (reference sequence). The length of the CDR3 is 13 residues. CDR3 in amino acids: CASSNGNSYEQYF. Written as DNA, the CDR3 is TGTGCCAGCAGTAACGGGAACTCCTACGAGCAGTACTTC.

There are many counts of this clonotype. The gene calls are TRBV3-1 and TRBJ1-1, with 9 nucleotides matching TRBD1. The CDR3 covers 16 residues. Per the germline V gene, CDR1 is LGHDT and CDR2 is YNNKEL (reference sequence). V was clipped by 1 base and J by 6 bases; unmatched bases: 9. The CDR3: CASSQVWDRARAEAFF. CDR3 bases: TGTGCCAGCAGCCAAGTGTGGGACAGGGCCAGGGCTGAAGCTTTCTTT. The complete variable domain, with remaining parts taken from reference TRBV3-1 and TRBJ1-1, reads DTAVSQTPKYLVTQMGNDKSIKCEQNLGHDTMYWYKQDSKKFLKIMFSYNNKELIINETVPNRFSPKSPDKAHLNLHINSLELGDSAVYFCASSQVWDRARAEAFFGQGTRLTVV.

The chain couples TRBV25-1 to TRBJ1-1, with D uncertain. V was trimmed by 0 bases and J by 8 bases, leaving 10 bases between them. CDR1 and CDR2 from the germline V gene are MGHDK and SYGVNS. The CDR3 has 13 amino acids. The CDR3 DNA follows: TGTGCCAGCAGTGAATATGATGCGGTGGAAGCTTTCTTT. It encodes CASSEYDAVEAFF. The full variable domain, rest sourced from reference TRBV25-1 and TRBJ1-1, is EADIYQTPRYLVIGTGKKITLECSQTMGHDKMYWYQQDPGMELHLIHYSYGVNSTEKGDLSSESTVSRIRTEHFPLTLESARPSHTSQYLCASSEYDAVEAFFGQGTRLTVV.

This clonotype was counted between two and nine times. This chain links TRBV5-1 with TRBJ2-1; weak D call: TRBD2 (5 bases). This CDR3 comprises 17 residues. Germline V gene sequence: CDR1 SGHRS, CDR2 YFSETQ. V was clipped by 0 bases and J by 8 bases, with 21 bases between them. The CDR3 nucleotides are TGCGCCAGCAGCTTGGATTTTTGGAAAGCTAGCACCGATGAGCAGTTCTTC. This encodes CASSLDFWKASTDEQFF.

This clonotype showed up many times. This chain's CDR3 is CASIPTSETDTQYF. The CDR3 nucleotides are TGTGCCAGCATACCTACTAGCGAGACAGATACGCAGTATTTT. The chain uses TRBV5-6 and TRBJ2-3; 7 nucleotides align to TRBD2. The CDR3 runs 14 residues. The trim removed 6 bases at V and 3 bases at J, leaving 7 bases unmatched. Germline V lookup: CDR1 SGHDT, CDR2 YYEEEE.

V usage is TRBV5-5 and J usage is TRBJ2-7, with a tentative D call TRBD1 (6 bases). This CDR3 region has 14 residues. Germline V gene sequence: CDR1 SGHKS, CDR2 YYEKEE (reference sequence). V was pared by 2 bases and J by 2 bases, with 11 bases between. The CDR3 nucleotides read TGTGCCAGCAGCTTCGCGGCAGGGGCCTACGAGCAGTACTTC. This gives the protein CASSFAAGAYEQYF.

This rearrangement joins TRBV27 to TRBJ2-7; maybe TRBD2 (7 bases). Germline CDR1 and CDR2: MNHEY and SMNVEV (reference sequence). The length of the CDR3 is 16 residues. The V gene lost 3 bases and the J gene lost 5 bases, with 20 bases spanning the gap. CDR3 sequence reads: CASSLGGGGLVNEQYF. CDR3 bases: TGTGCCAGCAGTTTGGGGGGCGGGGGCCTTGTAAACGAGCAGTACTTC.

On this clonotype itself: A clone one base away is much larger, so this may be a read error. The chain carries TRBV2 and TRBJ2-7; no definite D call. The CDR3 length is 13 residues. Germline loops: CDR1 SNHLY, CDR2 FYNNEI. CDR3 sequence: CAGSASDYYEQYF. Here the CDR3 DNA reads TGTGCCGGCAGTGCCTCAGATTACTACGAGCAGTACTTC.

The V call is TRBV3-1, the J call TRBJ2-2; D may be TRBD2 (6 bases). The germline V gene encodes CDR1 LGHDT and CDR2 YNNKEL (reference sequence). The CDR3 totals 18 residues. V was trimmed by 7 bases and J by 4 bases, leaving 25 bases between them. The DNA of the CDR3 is TGTGCCAGCACTCAAAGACCATTGTGGGGACTTGGCACCGGGGAGCTGTTTTTT. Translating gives CASTQRPLWGLGTGELFF. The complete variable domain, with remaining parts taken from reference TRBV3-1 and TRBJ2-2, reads DTAVSQTPKYLVTQMGNDKSIKCEQNLGHDTMYWYKQDSKKFLKIMFSYNNKELIINETVPNRFSPKSPDKAHLNLHINSLELGDSAVYFCASTQRPLWGLGTGELFFGEGSRLTVL.

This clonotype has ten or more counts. CDR3 DNA: TGCGCCAGCCGACTCTCGACAGATACGCAGTATTTT. Protein: CASRLSTDTQYF. The V call is TRBV5-1, the J call TRBJ2-3; no clear D gene. The V and J ends lost 7 bases and 3 bases respectively, with 9 bases between them. The CDR3 has 12 amino acids. CDR1 is SGHRS and CDR2 is YFSETQ in the germline V gene.

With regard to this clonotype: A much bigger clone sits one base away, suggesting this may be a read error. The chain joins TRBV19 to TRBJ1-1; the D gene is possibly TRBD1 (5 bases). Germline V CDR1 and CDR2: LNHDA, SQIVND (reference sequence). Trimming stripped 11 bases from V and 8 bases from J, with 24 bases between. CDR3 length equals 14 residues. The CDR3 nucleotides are TGTGCCGGTCGCCCAAGGGACGCCCACCCCGAAGCTTTCTTT. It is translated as CAGRPRDAHPEAFF.

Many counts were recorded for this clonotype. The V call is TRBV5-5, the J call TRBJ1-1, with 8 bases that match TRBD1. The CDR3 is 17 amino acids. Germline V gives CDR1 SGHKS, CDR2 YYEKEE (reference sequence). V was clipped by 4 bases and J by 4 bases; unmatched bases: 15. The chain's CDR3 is CASSKLIQGVGITEAFF. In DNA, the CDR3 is TGTGCCAGCAGCAAGTTAATACAGGGGGTTGGAATCACTGAAGCTTTCTTT.

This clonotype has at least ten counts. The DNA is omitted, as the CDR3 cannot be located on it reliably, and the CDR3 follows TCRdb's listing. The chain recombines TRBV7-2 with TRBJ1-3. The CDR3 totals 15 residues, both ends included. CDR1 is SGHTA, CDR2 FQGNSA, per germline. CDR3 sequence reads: CASSTSGGTGNTIYF.

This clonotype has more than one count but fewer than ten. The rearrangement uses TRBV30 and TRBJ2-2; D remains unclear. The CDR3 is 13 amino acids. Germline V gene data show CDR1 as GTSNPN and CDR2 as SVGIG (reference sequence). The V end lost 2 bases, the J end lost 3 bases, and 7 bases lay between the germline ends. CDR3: CAWSPLDTGELFF. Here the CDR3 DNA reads TGTGCCTGGAGTCCCCTGGACACCGGGGAGCTGTTTTTT.

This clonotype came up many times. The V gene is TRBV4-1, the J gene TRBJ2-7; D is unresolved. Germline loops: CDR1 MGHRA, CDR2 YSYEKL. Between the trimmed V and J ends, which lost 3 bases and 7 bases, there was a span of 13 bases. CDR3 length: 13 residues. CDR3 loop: CASSQTIGREQYF. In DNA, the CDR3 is TGCGCCAGCAGCCAGACGATTGGCAGGGAGCAGTACTTC.

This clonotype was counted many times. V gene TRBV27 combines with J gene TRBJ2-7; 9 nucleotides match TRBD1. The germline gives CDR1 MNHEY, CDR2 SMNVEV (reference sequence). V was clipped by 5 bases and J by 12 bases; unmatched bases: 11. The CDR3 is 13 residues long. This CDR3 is CASSANVGTGLYF. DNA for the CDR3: TGTGCCAGCAGTGCAAACGTAGGGACAGGGCTGTACTTC.

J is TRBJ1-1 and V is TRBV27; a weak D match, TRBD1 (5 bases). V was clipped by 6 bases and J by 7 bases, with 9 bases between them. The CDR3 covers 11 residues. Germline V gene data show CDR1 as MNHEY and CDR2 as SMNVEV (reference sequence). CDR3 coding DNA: TGTGCCAGCAGCGGGGGAGTTGAAGCTTTCTTT. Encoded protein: CASSGGVEAFF.

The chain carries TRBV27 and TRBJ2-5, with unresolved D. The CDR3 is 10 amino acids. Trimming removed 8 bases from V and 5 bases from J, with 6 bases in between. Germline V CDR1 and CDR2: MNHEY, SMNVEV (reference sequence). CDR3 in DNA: TGTGCCAGCGGGTGGGAGACCCAGTACTTC. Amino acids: CASGWETQYF.

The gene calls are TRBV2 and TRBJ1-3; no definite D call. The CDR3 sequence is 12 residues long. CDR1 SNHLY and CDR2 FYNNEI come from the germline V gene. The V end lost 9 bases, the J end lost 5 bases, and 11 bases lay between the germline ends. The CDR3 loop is CASRDWRNTIYF. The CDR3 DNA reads TGTGCCAGTAGGGATTGGCGAAACACCATATATTTT.

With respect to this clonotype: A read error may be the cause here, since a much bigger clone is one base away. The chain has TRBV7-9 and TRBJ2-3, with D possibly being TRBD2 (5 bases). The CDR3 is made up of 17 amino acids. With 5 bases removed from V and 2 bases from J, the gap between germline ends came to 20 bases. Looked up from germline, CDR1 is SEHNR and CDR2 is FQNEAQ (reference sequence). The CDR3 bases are TGTGCCAGCAGCCCCGAGCGGACTGGCGGCTTCACAGATACGCAGTATTTT. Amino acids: CASSPERTGGFTDTQYF.